This TCR beta chain was profiled in a study of shared clonotypes between healthy human individuals. Study results and caveats: Despite large depth, sorted-subset datasets appeared incompletely sequenced. Only blood underwent sampling, and tissue repertoires likely differ.

The CDR3 loop spans 13 amino acids. Looked up from germline, CDR1 is SGHRS and CDR2 is YFSETQ. V lost 2 bases and J lost 6, with 9 bases in between. When replicate PCRs were run on sorted subsets, they used approximately 210 ng DNA, approximately 33,000 T cell genomes. Using immunoSEQ multiplex PCR, the repertoire was profiled, and TCRdb retains in-frame clones only, with some absent. This table holds about 680,000 clones, about three quarters found once. To note about this clone: No antigen is known for it.

The source is a woman in her 30s in good health. The sequenced sample was memory CD4+ T cells sorted from blood. Subset given: CD45RA-negative fraction. The chain uses TRBV5-1 and TRBJ1-5; tentatively, D is TRBD1 (5 bases). CDR3 loop: CASSFGGGQPQHF. In DNA, the CDR3 is TGCGCCAGCAGCTTTGGGGGAGGTCAGCCCCAGCATTTT.